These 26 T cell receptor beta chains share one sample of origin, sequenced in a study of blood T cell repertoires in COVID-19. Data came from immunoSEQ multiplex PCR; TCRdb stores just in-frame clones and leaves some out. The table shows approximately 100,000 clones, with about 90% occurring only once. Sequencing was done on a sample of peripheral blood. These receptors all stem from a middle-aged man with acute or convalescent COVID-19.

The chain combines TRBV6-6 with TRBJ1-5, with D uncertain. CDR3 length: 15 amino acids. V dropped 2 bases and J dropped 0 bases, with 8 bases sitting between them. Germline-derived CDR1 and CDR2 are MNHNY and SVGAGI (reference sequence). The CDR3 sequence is CASSYPASSNQPQHF. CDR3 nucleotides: TGTGCCAGCAGTTACCCCGCTAGTAGCAATCAGCCCCAGCATTTT.

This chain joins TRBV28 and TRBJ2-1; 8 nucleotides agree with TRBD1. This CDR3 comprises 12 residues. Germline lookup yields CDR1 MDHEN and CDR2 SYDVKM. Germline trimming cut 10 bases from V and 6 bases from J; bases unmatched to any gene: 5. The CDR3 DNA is TGTGCCACTATCGGACAGGGCAATGAGCAGTTCTTC. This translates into CATIGQGNEQFF.

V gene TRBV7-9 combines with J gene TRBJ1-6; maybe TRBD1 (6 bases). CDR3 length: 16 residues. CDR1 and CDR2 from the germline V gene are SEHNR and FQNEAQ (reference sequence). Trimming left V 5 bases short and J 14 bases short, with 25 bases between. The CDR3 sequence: CASSGTRTVSDLSLHF. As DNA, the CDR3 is TGTGCCAGCAGCGGTACTCGGACAGTATCGGACTTATCCCTCCACTTT.

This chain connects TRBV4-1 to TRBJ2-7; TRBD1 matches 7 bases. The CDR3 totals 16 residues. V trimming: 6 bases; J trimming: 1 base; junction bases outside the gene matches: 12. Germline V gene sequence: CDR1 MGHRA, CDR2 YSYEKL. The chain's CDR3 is CASSLARGGRSYEQYF. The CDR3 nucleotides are TGCGCCAGCAGTCTCGCGAGAGGGGGCCGTTCCTACGAGCAGTACTTC.

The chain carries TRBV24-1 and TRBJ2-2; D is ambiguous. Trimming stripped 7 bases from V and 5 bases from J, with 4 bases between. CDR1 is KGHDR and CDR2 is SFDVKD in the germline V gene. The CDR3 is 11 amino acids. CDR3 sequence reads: CATSSTGELFF. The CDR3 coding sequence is TGTGCCACCAGCTCGACCGGGGAGCTGTTTTTT.

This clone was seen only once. The CDR3 bases are TGTGCCAGTAGTATAGATTCATCTAGCGGGGTTAGGACAGATACGCAGTATTTT. Protein: CASSIDSSSGVRTDTQYF. The rearrangement uses TRBV19 and TRBJ2-3, with TRBD2 matching 9 bases. V was pared by 0 bases and J by 3 bases, with 10 bases of the junction left unmatched. The CDR3 has 18 amino acids. Germline loops: CDR1 LNHDA, CDR2 SQIVND (reference sequence).

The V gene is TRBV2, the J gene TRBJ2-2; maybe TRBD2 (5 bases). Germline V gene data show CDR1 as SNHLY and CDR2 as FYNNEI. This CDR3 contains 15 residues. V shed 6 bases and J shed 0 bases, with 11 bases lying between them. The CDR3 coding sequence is TGTGCCAGCAGGCAAGTTAGCGCGAACACCGGGGAGCTGTTTTTT. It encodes CASRQVSANTGELFF.

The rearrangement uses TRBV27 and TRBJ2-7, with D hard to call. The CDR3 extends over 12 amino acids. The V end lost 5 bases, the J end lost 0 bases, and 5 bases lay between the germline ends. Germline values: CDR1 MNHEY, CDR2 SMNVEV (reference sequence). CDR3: CASSLSSYEQYF. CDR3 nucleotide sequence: TGTGCCAGCAGTCTCAGCTCCTACGAGCAGTACTTC.

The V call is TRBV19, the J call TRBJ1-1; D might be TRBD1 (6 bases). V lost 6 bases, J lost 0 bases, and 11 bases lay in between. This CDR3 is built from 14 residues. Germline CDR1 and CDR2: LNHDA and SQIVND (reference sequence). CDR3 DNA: TGTGCCAGTAGCCTACAGGGCGTGAACACTGAAGCTTTCTTT. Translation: CASSLQGVNTEAFF.

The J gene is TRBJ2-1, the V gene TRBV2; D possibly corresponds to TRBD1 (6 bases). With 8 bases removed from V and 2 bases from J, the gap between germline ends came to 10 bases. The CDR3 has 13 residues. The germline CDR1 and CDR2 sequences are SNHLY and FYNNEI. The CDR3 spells CASRQDAYNEQFF. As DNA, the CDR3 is TGTGCCAGCCGACAGGACGCCTACAATGAGCAGTTCTTC.

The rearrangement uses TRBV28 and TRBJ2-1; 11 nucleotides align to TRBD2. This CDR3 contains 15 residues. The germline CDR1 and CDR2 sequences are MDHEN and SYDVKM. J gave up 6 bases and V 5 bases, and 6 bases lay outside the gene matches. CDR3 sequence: CASSIGGLAGNEQFF. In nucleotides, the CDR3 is TGTGCCAGCAGTATAGGAGGACTAGCGGGCAATGAGCAGTTCTTC. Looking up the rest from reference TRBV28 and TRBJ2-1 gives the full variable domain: DVKVTQSSRYLVKRTGEKVFLECVQDMDHENMFWYRQDPGLGLRLIYFSYDVKMKEKGDIPEGYSVSREKKERFSLILESASTNQTSMYLCASSIGGLAGNEQFFGPGTRLTVL.

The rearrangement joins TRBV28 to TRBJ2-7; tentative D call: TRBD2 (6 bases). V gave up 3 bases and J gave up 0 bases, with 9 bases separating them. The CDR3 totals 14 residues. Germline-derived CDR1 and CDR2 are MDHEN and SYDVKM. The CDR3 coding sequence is TGTGCCAGCAGTTTTGGGGGGAGCTCCTACGAGCAGTACTTC. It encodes CASSFGGSSYEQYF.

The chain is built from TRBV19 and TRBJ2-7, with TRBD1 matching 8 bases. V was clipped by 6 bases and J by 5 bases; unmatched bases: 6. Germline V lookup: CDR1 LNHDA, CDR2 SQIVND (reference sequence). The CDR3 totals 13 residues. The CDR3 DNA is TGTGCCAGTAGCCAAGACAGGGGCCACGAGCAGTACTTC. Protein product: CASSQDRGHEQYF.

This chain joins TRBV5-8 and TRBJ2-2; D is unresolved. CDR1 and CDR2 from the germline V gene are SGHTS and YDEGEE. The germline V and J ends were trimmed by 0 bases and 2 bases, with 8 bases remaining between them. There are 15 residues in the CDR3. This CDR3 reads CASSLGQSNTGELFF. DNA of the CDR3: TGTGCCAGCAGCTTGGGACAAAGTAACACCGGGGAGCTGTTTTTT.

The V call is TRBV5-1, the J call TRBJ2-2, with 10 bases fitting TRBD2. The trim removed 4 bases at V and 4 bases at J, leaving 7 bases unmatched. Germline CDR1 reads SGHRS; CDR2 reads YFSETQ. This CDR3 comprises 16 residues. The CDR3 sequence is CASSIPSGGVTGELFF. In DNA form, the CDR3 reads TGCGCCAGCAGCATTCCTAGCGGGGGTGTCACCGGGGAGCTGTTTTTT. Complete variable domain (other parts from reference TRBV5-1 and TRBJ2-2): KAGVTQTPRYLIKTRGQQVTLSCSPISGHRSVSWYQQTPGQGLQFLFEYFSETQRNKGNFPGRFSGRQFSNSRSEMNVSTLELGDSALYLCASSIPSGGVTGELFFGEGSRLTVL.

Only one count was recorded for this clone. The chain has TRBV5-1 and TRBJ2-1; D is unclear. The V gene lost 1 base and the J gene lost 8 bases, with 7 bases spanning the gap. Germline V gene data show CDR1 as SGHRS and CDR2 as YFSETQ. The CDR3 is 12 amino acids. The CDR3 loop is CASSLYGYEQFF. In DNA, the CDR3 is TGCGCCAGCAGCTTGTACGGGTATGAGCAGTTCTTC.

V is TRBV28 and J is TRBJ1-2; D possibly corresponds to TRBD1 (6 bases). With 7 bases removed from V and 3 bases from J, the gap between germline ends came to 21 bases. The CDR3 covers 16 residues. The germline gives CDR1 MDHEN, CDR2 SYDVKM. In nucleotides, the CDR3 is TGTGCCAGCACCTCTCCGGGCCAGGGGTCCCACTATGGCTACACCTTC. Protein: CASTSPGQGSHYGYTF.

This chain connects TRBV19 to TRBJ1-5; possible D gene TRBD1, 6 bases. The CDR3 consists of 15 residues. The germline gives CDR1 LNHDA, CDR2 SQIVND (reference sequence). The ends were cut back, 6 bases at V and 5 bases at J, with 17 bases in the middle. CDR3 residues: CASRPWGQGDQPQHF. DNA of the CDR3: TGTGCCAGTAGGCCTTGGGGGCAGGGAGATCAGCCCCAGCATTTT. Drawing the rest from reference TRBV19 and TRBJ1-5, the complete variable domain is DGGITQSPKYLFRKEGQNVTLSCEQNLNHDAMYWYRQDPGQGLRLIYYSQIVNDFQKGDIAEGYSVSREKKESFPLTVTSAQKNPTAFYLCASRPWGQGDQPQHFGDGTRLSIL.

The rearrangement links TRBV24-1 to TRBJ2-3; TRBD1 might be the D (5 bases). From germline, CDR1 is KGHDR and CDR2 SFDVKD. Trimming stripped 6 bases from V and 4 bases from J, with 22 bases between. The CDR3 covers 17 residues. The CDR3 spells CATSNIARGSDADTQYF. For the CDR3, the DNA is TGTGCCACCAGTAATATCGCAAGGGGATCGGACGCAGATACGCAGTATTTT.

CDR3 DNA: TGCGCCAGCAGCCAAGATCCAAGGGGGAGCTCCTACAATGAGCAGTTCTTC. This gives the protein CASSQDPRGSSYNEQFF. V is TRBV4-3 and J is TRBJ2-1; D may be TRBD1 (6 bases). Trimming stripped 0 bases from V and 0 bases from J, with 12 bases between. The CDR3 is 17 residues long. The germline CDR1 and CDR2 sequences are LGHNA and YSLEER.

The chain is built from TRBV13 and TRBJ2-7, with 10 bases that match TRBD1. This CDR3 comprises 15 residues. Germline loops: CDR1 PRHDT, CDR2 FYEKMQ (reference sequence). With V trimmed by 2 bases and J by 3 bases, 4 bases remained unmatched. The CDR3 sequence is CASSLSRDRGYEQYF. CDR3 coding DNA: TGTGCCAGCAGCTTATCCCGGGACAGGGGCTACGAGCAGTACTTC.

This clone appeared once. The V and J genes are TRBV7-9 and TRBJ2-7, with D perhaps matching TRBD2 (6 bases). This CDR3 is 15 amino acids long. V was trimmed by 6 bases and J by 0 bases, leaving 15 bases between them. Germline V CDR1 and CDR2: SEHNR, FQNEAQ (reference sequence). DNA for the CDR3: TGTGCCAGCAGTCCTACCGGGACTGTCTCCTACGAGCAGTACTTC. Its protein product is CASSPTGTVSYEQYF.

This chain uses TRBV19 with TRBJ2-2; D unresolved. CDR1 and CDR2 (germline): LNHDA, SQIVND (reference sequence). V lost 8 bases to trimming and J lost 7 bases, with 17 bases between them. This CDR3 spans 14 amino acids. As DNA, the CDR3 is TGTGCCAGTGCCGCCTGGCAGGTCGGCGGGGAGCTGTTTTTT. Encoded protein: CASAAWQVGGELFF. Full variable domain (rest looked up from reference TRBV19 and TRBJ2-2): DGGITQSPKYLFRKEGQNVTLSCEQNLNHDAMYWYRQDPGQGLRLIYYSQIVNDFQKGDIAEGYSVSREKKESFPLTVTSAQKNPTAFYLCASAAWQVGGELFFGEGSRLTVL.

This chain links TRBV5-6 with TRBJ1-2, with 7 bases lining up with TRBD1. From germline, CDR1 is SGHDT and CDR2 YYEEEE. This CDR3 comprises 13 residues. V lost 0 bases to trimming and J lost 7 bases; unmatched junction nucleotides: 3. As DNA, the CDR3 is TGTGCCAGCAGCTTGGAGGGGGCCCTTGGCTACACCTTC. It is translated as CASSLEGALGYTF.

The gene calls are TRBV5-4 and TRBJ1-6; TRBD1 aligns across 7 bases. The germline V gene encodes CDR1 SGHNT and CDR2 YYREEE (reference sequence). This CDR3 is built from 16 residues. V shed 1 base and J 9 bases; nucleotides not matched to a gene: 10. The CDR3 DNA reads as TGTGCCAGCAGCTTGTCCTGGACAGGTTGGAGTTCACCCCTCCACTTT. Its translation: CASSLSWTGWSSPLHF.

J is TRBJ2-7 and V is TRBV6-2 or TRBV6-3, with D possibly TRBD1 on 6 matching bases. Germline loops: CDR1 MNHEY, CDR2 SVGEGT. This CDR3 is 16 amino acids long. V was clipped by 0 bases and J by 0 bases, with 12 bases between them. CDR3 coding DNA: TGTGCCAGCAGTTACTCGAAGCACAGGGACTCCTACGAGCAGTACTTC. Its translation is CASSYSKHRDSYEQYF.